This T cell receptor (beta chain) stems from a study of a mutant IDH1 vaccine in newly diagnosed glioma (dated by TCRdb to the early 2020s). A note on the overall study: Vaccination began 4-6 weeks after radiotherapy alone, or alongside temozolomide cycles in the chemotherapy-containing groups. Of the 25 to 40 patients who were treated, approximately 60% were male and 37.5% were female, and the mean age was around 40 years. Prior to enrollment, patients had been given standard therapy consisting of radiotherapy alone, temozolomide alone, or radiochemotherapy with temozolomide, with the combination given to most patients. Visit V12 was the week-35 safety follow-up and visit V13 was the week-47 end of study. Peripheral blood samples were drawn at six visits, namely V03 (baseline), V05, V07, V10, V12 and V13. For exploratory analyses, 25 to 30 treated patients had longitudinal TCRB deep sequencing done wherever samples were available. Results the study describes overall, beyond this receptor: It was noted by the authors that analyses of patient blood samples could not be reproduced owing to sample limitations. No apparent relationship was observed between pseudoprogression and alterations in the top peripheral T cell clonotypes detected by TCRB sequencing. Selection of PBMC samples for TCRB deep sequencing was based on availability. Immune responses induced by the vaccine were seen in more than 85% of patients across multiple MHC alleles.

V and J lose 5 bases and 5 bases, and a span of 18 bases separates them. The CDR3, cysteine through phenylalanine, is 16 amino acids long. Kept here is only the CDR3 DNA, which spans 48 bases and is read in frame from base 1. The germline V gene gives CDR1 as SGHVS and CDR2 as FNYEAQ. In regard to this clone: Its antigen remains undetermined. Per-base qualities were not stored, and no clone one base away is much larger.

Receptor libraries were prepared by the immunoSEQ multiplex PCR assay. The hsTCRB Kit was used according to the manufacturer's protocol to amplify rearranged TCR beta chain sequences. TCRB libraries were sequenced on an Illumina MiSeq. In the authors' own workflow: The proprietary platform of the kit vendor was used for demultiplexing, trimming and gene mapping. Held by TCRdb, this immuneACCESS table contains in-frame sequences only and omits some clones. Under half of the omission traces to an unresolved V gene where checked; the cause of the rest is unknown. V and J calls and clone size are as listed in that table; D and trimming were resolved from the DNA. Recorded for this sample are some 30,000 clones; roughly 80% of them occurred a single time. Approximately 8.5% of the sample is held by the ten biggest clonotypes. The time point label on this specimen signifies: week 35, safety follow-up. A 20-mer mutant IDH1 peptide at 300 micrograms in Montanide made up each vaccine dose, which was injected subcutaneously together with topical imiquimod. Eight vaccinations were administered to patients in weeks 1, 3, 5, 7, 11, 15, 19 and 23, corresponding to visits V03 through V10. Donors had newly diagnosed WHO grade 3 or 4 IDH1-mutant astrocytomas with loss of nuclear ATRX. The samples were drawn from NOA16, a multicentre, single-arm, open-label phase I trial in Germany that tested a mutant IDH1 peptide vaccine in humans for the first time. The DNeasy Blood and Tissue Kit was used to extract genomic DNA from EDTA blood for TCRB sequencing.

The clonotype originates from a woman younger than 45 with glioma. Some clones in this sample may be carry-over from other donors' samples. Material: PBMCs, obtained from a glioma patient whose treatment included an IDH1 peptide vaccine. The chain employs TRBV7-6 and TRBJ2-2; 5 matching bases give a weak D call of TRBD2. The CDR3 region: CASSPEVTPGTGELFF. Here is the DNA: TGTGCCAGCAGCCCAGAGGTTACCCCGGGAACCGGGGAGCTGTTTTTT.